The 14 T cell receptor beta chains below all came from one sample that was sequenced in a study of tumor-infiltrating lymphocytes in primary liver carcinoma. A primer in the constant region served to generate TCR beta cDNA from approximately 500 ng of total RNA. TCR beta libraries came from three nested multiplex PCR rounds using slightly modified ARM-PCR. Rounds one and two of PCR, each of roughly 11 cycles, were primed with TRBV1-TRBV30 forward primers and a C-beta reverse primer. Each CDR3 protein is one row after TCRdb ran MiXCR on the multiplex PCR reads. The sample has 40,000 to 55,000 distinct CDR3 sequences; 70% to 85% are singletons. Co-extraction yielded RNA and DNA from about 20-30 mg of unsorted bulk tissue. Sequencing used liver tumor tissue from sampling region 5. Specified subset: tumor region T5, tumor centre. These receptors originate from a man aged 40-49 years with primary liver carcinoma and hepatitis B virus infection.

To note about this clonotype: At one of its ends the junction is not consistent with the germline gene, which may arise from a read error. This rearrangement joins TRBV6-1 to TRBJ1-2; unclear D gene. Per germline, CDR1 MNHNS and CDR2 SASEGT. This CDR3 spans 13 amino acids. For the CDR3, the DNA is TGTACCAGCAGTGAAGGCGCGGACTATGGCTACACCTTC. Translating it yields CTSSEGADYGYTF.

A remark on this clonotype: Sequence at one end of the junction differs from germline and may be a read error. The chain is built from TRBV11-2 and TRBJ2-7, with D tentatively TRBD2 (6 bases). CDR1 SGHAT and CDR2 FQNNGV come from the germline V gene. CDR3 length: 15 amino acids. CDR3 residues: CASSLEGRSSYERYF. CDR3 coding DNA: TGTGCCAGCAGCTTAGAGGGGAGGAGCTCCTACGAGCGGTACTTC.

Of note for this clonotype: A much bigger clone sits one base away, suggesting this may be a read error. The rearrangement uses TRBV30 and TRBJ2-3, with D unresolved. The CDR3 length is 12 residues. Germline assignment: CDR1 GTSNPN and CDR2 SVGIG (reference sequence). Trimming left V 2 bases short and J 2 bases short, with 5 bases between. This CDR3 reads CAWSIITDTQYF. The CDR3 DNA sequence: TGTGCCTGGAGTATCATCACAGATACGCAGTATTTT.

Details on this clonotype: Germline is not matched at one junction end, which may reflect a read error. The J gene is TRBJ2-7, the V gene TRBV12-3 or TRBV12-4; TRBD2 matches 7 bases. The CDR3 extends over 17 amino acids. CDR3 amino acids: CASSQFPVLAQSDEQYF. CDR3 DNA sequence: TGTGCTAGCAGCCAGTTCCCAGTACTAGCGCAAAGCGACGAGCAGTACTTC.

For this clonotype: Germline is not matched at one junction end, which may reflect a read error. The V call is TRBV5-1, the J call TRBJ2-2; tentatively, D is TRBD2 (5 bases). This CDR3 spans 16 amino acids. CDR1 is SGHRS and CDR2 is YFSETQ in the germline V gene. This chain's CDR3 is CASSPPPEYQHRGAVF. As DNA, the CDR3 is TGCGCTAGCAGCCCCCCCCCGGAGTATCAACACCGGGGAGCTGTTTTT.

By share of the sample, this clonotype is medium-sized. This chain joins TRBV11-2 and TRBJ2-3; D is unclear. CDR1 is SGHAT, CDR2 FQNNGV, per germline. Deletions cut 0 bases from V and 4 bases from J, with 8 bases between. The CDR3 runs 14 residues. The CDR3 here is CASSLDRPPDTQYF. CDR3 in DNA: TGTGCCAGCAGCTTAGATCGCCCCCCAGATACGCAGTATTTT.

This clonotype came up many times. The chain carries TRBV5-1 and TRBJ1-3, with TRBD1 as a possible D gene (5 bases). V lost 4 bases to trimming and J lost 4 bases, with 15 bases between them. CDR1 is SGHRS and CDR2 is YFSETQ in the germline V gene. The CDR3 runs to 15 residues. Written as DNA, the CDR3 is TGCGCCAGCAGCCTAACCCCCGACAGCGGAAACACCATATATTTT. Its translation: CASSLTPDSGNTIYF.

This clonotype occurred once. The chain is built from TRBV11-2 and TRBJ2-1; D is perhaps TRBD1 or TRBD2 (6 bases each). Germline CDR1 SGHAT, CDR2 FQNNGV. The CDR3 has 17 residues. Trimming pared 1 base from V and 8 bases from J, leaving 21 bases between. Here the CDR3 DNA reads TGTGCCAGCAGCTTAGGATGGGGGGCAAAGCATGGCGATGAGCAGTTCTTC. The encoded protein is CASSLGWGAKHGDEQFF.

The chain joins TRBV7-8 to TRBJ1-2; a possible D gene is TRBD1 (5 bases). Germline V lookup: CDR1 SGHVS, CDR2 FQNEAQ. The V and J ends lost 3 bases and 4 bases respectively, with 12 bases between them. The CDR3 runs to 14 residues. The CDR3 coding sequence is TGTGCCAGCAGCTTGGAACAGGTCAGCTATGGCTACACCTTC. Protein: CASSLEQVSYGYTF.

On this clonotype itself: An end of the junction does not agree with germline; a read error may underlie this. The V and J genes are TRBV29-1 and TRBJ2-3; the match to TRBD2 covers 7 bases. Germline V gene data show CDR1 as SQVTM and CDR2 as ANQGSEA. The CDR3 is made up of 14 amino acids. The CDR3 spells CSVRLGRSIDMQYF. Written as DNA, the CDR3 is TGCAGCGTCCGACTCGGGAGGTCCATAGATATGCAGTATTTT.

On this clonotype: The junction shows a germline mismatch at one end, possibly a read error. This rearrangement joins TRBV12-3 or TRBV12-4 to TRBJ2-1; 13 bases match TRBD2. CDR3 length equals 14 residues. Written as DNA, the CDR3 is TGTGCCAGCAACCGGACTAGCGGGAGCTATGAGCAATTCTTC. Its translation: CASNRTSGSYEQFF.

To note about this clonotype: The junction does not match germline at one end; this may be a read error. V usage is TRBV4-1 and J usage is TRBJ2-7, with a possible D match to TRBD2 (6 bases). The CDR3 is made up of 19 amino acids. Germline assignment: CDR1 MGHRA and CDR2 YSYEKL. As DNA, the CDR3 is TGCGCCAGCAGCCGTAGATTGGTAGCGGAAGGGCAGTCGGGCTACGAGCAGTATTTC. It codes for CASSRRLVAEGQSGYEQYF.

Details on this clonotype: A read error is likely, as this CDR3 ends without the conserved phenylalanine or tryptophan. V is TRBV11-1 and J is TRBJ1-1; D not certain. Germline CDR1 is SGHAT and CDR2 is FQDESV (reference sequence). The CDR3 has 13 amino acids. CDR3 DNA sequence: TGTGCCAGTAGCTCGACCTTGAACACTGAAGCTTTCTCA. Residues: CASSSTLNTEAFS.

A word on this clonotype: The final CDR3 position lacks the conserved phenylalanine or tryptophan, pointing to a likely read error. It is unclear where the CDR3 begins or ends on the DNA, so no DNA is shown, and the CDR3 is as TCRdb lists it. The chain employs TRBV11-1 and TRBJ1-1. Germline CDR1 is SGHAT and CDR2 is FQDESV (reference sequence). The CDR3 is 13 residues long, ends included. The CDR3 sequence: CASSSTSNTEAFL.